One and the same sample provided the 22 T cell receptor beta chains below, sequenced in a study of blood T cell repertoires in COVID-19. TCRdb's copy holds only in-frame clones and misses some; the assay was immunoSEQ multiplex PCR. The table records approximately 250,000 clones, around nine tenths of them present only once. Sequencing input: peripheral blood. The receptor set was obtained from a man aged 35-49 years with active or convalescent COVID-19.

The chain employs TRBV2 and TRBJ1-1; no clear D gene. There are 13 residues in the CDR3. Germline CDR1 reads SNHLY; CDR2 reads FYNNEI. The ends were cut back, 3 bases at V and 0 bases at J, with 5 bases in the middle. CDR3: CASSDMLNTEAFF. The CDR3 region has the DNA TGTGCCAGCAGTGATATGTTGAACACTGAAGCTTTCTTT.

V is TRBV2 and J is TRBJ2-2, with 8 bases matching TRBD1. This CDR3 region has 14 residues. J lost 5 bases, V lost 3 bases, and 2 bases had no gene match. The V gene's germline CDR1 is SNHLY and CDR2 FYNNEI. Here the CDR3 DNA reads TGTGCCAGCAGTGAGCAGGGGGCGACCGGGGAGCTGTTTTTT. Protein sequence: CASSEQGATGELFF.

The gene calls are TRBV6-5 and TRBJ1-6; D unresolved. The CDR3 extends over 13 amino acids. The germline CDR1 and CDR2 sequences are MNHEY and SVGAGI. V lost 6 bases to trimming and J lost 7 bases, with 10 bases between them. Here the CDR3 DNA reads TGTGCCAGCAGCCCCAAAACAAATTCACCCCTCCACTTT. It translates to CASSPKTNSPLHF.

The rearrangement links TRBV11-1 to TRBJ2-7, with TRBD2 matching 7 bases. Trimming removed 3 bases from V and 6 bases from J; junction bases left unmatched: 5. Germline V lookup: CDR1 SGHAT, CDR2 FQDESV (reference sequence). The CDR3 contains 13 residues. CDR3 DNA: TGTGCCAGCAGCTTCGGGACGGGGGGCGAGCAGTACTTC. Its translation is CASSFGTGGEQYF.

This chain connects TRBV5-1 to TRBJ2-3; 14 bases agree with TRBD2. Germline V lookup: CDR1 SGHRS, CDR2 YFSETQ. Trimming took 4 bases from V and 0 from J; bases not matched to a gene: 4. The CDR3 is 17 amino acids. The CDR3 bases are TGCGCCAGCAGCCCAGGGACTAGCGGGGGAAGCACAGATACGCAGTATTTT. Encoded protein: CASSPGTSGGSTDTQYF.

The rearrangement joins TRBV5-1 to TRBJ2-1; TRBD2 might be the D (6 bases). Germline V gene data show CDR1 as SGHRS and CDR2 as YFSETQ. Deletions cut 7 bases from V and 6 bases from J, with 11 bases between. This CDR3 is built from 12 residues. Here the CDR3 reads CASLGGPNEQFF. Written as DNA, the CDR3 is TGCGCCAGCCTAGGAGGGCCCAATGAGCAGTTCTTC.

V and J are TRBV29-1 and TRBJ2-7; D unresolved. V was clipped by 4 bases and J by 3 bases, with 13 bases between them. The CDR3 is made up of 13 amino acids. Germline-derived CDR1 and CDR2 are SQVTM and ANQGSEA. Here the CDR3 reads CSVVVGTRYEQYF. The CDR3 nucleotides read TGCAGCGTTGTGGTGGGCACTCGCTACGAGCAGTACTTC.

This chain uses TRBV28 with TRBJ1-5; 10 nucleotides align to TRBD1. Trimming took 5 bases from V and 2 from J; bases not matched to a gene: 9. CDR1 and CDR2 (germline): MDHEN, SYDVKM. The CDR3 has 17 residues. The CDR3 spells CASSPRGTGAGNQPQHF. The CDR3, as DNA: TGTGCCAGCAGTCCCCGCGGGACAGGGGCTGGCAATCAGCCCCAGCATTTT.

Comments on this clone: The identical CDR3 is also encoded by other nucleotide sequences in the sample. This rearrangement joins TRBV7-3 to TRBJ2-3, with 14 bases that match TRBD2. The CDR3 spans 17 residues. J gave up 9 bases and V 5 bases, and 13 bases lay outside the gene matches. Germline loops: CDR1 SGHTA, CDR2 FQGTGA. CDR3 bases: TGTGCCAGCAGCGTATACTACGGACTAGCGGGAGGTGGGACGCAGTATTTT. It yields the protein CASSVYYGLAGGGTQYF.

The V gene is TRBV19, the J gene TRBJ2-1; TRBD1 matches 7 bases. V was pared by 4 bases and J by 3 bases, with 3 bases of the junction left unmatched. Germline V CDR1 and CDR2: LNHDA, SQIVND (reference sequence). This CDR3 is built from 14 residues. In DNA form, the CDR3 reads TGTGCCAGTAGTAGCCAGGGGGACTACAATGAGCAGTTCTTC. It codes for CASSSQGDYNEQFF.

This clone was seen more than once but under ten times. This rearrangement joins TRBV6-5 to TRBJ1-6; maybe TRBD1 (6 bases). This CDR3 contains 15 residues. The germline V gene encodes CDR1 MNHEY and CDR2 SVGAGI. V shed 6 bases and J shed 4 bases, with 13 bases lying between them. CDR3 sequence: CASRGAGTYNSPLHF. The CDR3 nucleotides are TGTGCCAGCAGGGGGGCAGGGACGTATAATTCACCCCTCCACTTT.

The V gene is TRBV5-4, the J gene TRBJ2-2, with no clear D. The CDR3 is 15 residues long. V shed 2 bases and J shed 0 bases, with 8 bases lying between them. Per the germline V gene, CDR1 is SGHNT and CDR2 is YYREEE (reference sequence). The CDR3 here is CASSLSQTNTGELFF. CDR3 sequence (DNA): TGTGCCAGCAGCTTAAGTCAGACGAACACCGGGGAGCTGTTTTTT.

This clone was counted a single time. This chain uses TRBV10-2 with TRBJ2-3; D may be TRBD2 (6 bases). The V end lost 3 bases, the J end lost 4 bases, and 20 bases lay between the germline ends. CDR1 and CDR2 (germline): WSHSY, SAAADI. The CDR3 spans 17 residues. The CDR3 is CASSEGYLAGSADTQYF. CDR3 sequence (DNA): TGCGCCAGCAGTGAAGGCTACCTAGCCGGGAGTGCAGATACGCAGTATTTT.

This rearrangement joins TRBV29-1 to TRBJ2-7; D not certain. Germline CDR1 reads SQVTM; CDR2 reads ANQGSEA. The CDR3 extends over 13 amino acids. V dropped 4 bases and J dropped 2 bases, with 12 bases sitting between them. The CDR3 loop is CSVGRHNPYEQYF. CDR3 nucleotide sequence: TGCAGCGTTGGACGACACAACCCCTACGAGCAGTACTTC.

This clone has only one observation. The chain uses TRBV24-1 and TRBJ2-1; no clear D. This CDR3 has 19 amino acids. Germline V CDR1 and CDR2: KGHDR, SFDVKD. The ends were cut back, 0 bases at V and 0 bases at J, with 17 bases in the middle. The CDR3 DNA sequence: TGTGCCACCAGTGATTTGCCCGAGTGGTCTGATAGCTCCTACAATGAGCAGTTCTTC. As protein: CATSDLPEWSDSSYNEQFF.

Only one count was recorded for this clone. The chain uses TRBV3-1 (or the pseudogene TRBV3-2) and TRBJ2-1; 14 bases match TRBD2. V dropped 4 bases and J dropped 3; count of bases not matched to a gene: 5. Per germline, CDR1 LGHDT and CDR2 YNNKEL (reference sequence). The CDR3 is 17 amino acids. DNA of the CDR3: TGTGCCAGCAGCCCTAAGACTAGCGGGAGGGACTACAATGAGCAGTTCTTC. It yields the protein CASSPKTSGRDYNEQFF.

The rearrangement links TRBV7-2 to TRBJ1-5; tentatively, D is TRBD1 (5 bases). V shed 5 bases and J shed 4 bases, with 15 bases lying between them. The length of the CDR3 is 15 residues. Germline CDR1 and CDR2: SGHTA and FQGNSA. This CDR3 is CASSPQRQQNQPQHF. DNA of the CDR3: TGTGCCAGCAGCCCCCAAAGACAGCAGAATCAGCCCCAGCATTTT. Supplemented by reference TRBV7-2 and TRBJ1-5, the full variable domain reads GAGVSQSPSNKVTEKGKDVELRCDPISGHTALYWYRQSLGQGLEFLIYFQGNSAPDKSGLPSDRFSAERTGGSVSTLTIQRTQQEDSAVYLCASSPQRQQNQPQHFGDGTRLSIL.

The chain joins TRBV18 to TRBJ1-3, with TRBD1 matching over 11 bases. Trimming at V came to 0 bases and at J to 5 bases, leaving 3 bases not matched to a gene. The CDR3 totals 16 residues. Germline CDR1 reads KGHSH; CDR2 reads LQKENI. CDR3: CASSPPGQGDRNTIYF. CDR3 sequence (DNA): TGTGCCAGCTCACCACCGGGACAGGGGGACCGAAACACCATATATTTT.

This clone showed up just once. The V gene is TRBV6-1, the J gene TRBJ2-7; a possible D gene is TRBD1 (6 bases). Germline V gene data show CDR1 as MNHNS and CDR2 as SASEGT. Trimming took off 1 base at V and 4 bases at J, with 11 bases between the two ends. This CDR3 has 14 residues. CDR3: CASSEGPGVYEQYF. The DNA for the CDR3 is TGTGCCAGCAGTGAAGGGCCAGGGGTTTACGAGCAGTACTTC.

The CDR3 loop reads CASSSGTSGLPGELFF. CDR3 nucleotides: TGCGCCAGCAGCTCGGGGACTAGCGGTCTCCCCGGGGAGCTGTTTTTT. The genes are TRBV5-1 and TRBJ2-2; 11 positions agree with TRBD2. The J segment lost 6 bases and the V segment lost 3 bases, leaving 7 bases of the junction unmatched. The CDR3 spans 16 residues. CDR1 and CDR2 (germline): SGHRS, YFSETQ.

This clone was found once. CDR3 nucleotide sequence: TGCGCCAGCAGTGAGTCGAATTGGGGAGGGAACACTGAAGCTTTCTTT. This encodes CASSESNWGGNTEAFF. This sequence joins TRBV10-1 and TRBJ1-1; no firm D call. The germline V gene has CDR1 WNHNN and CDR2 SYGVQD (reference sequence). The CDR3 is made up of 16 amino acids. V was shortened by 0 bases and J by 1 base, with 12 bases between the two germline ends.

The CDR3 DNA reads as TGTGCCTTGGAGAGACGGAGTCTTGGGAACACTGAAGCTTTCTTT. Protein: CALERRSLGNTEAFF. The chain is built from TRBV30 and TRBJ1-1; D remains unclear. This CDR3 spans 15 amino acids. Trimming pared 7 bases from V and 1 base from J, leaving 19 bases between. CDR1 and CDR2 from the germline V gene are GTSNPN and SVGIG (reference sequence).